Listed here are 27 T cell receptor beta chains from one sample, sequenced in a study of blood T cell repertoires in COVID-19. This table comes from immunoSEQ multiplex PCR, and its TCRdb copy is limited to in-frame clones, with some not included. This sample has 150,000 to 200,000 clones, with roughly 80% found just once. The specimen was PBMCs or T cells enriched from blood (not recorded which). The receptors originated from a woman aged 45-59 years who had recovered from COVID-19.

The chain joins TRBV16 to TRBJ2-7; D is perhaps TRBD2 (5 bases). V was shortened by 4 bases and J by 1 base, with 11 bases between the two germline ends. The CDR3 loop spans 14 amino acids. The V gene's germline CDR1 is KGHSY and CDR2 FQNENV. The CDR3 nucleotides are TGTGCCAGCAGCCTGTACAGCGGATCCTACGAGCAGTACTTC. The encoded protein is CASSLYSGSYEQYF.

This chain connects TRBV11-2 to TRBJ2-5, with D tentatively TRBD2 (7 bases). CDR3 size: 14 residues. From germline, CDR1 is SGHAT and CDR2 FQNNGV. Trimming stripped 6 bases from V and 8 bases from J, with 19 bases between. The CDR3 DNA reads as TGTGCCAGCAGACGGCTACGGGGGGCCCCAACCCAGTACTTC. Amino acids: CASRRLRGAPTQYF.

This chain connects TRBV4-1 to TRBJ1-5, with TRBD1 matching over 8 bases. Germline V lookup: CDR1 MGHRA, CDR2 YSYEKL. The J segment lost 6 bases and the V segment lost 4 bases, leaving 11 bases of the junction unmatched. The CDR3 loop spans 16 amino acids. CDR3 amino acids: CASSREIGQGRQPQHF. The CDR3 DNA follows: TGCGCCAGCAGCCGAGAAATAGGACAGGGTCGTCAGCCCCAGCATTTT.

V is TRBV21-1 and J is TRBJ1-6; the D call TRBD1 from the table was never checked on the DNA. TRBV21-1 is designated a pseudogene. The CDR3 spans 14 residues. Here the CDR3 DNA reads TGTGCCAGCAGCAGCGACAGGGCCAATTCACCCCTCCACTTT. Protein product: CASSSDRANSPLHF.

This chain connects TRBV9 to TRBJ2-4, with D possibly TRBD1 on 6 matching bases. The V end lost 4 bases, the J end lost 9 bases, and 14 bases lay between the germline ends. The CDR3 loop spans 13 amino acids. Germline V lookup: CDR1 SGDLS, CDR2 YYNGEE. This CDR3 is CASSNRQGTIQYF. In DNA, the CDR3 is TGTGCCAGCAGCAACCGGCAGGGGACCATTCAGTACTTC. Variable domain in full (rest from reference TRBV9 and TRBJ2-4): DSGVTQTPKHLITATGQRVTLRCSPRSGDLSVYWYQQSLDQGLQFLIQYYNGEERAKGNILERFSAQQFPDLHSELNLSSLELGDSALYFCASSNRQGTIQYFGAGTRLSVL.

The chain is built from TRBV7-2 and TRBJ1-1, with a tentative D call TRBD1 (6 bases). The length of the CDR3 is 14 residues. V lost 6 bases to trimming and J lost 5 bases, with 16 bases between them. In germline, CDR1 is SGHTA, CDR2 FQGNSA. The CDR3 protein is CASSFSLRGTEAFF. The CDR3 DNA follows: TGTGCCAGCAGTTTTTCCTTGAGGGGGACTGAAGCTTTCTTT.

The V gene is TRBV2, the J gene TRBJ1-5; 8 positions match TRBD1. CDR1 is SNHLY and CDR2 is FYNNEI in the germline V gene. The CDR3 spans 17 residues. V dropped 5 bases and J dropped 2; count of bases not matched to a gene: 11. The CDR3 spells CASSRQAGGTGNQPQHF. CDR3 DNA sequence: TGTGCCAGCAGTCGACAAGCAGGGGGCACGGGCAATCAGCCCCAGCATTTT.

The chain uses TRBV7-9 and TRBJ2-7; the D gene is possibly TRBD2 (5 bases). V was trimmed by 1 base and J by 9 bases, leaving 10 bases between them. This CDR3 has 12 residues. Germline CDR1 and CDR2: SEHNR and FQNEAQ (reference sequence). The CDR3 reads CASSLGEGGQYF. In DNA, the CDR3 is TGTGCCAGCAGCTTAGGGGAAGGAGGGCAGTACTTC.

As DNA, the CDR3 is TGTGCCAGCAGAGACCGGGACAGTGGCTATGGCTACACCTTC. The encoded protein is CASRDRDSGYGYTF. This chain uses TRBV6-5 with TRBJ1-2, with 7 bases lining up with TRBD1. Trimming at V came to 6 bases and at J to 4 bases, leaving 8 bases not matched to a gene. The CDR3 runs 14 residues. Germline loops: CDR1 MNHEY, CDR2 SVGAGI.

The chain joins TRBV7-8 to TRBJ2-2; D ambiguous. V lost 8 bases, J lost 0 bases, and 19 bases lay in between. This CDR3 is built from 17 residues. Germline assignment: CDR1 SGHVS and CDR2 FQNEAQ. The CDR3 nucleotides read TGTGCCAGCCGCCCCAGGCTCAGACCTTCGAACACCGGGGAGCTGTTTTTT. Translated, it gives CASRPRLRPSNTGELFF. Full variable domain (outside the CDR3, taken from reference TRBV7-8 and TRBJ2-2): GAGVSQSPRYKVAKRGQDVALRCDPISGHVSLFWYQQALGQGPEFLTYFQNEAQLDKSGLPSDRFFAERPEGSVSTLKIQRTQQEDSAVYLCASRPRLRPSNTGELFFGEGSRLTVL.

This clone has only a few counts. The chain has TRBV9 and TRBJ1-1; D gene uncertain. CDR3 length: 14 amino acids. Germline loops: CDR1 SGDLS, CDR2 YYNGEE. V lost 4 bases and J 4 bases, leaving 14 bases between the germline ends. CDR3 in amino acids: CASSPRGGGTEAFF. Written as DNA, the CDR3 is TGTGCCAGCAGCCCCCGGGGAGGAGGCACTGAAGCTTTCTTT.

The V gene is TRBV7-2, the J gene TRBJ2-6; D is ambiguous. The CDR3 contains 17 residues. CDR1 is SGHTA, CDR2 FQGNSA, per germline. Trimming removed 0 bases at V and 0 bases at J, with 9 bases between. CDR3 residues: CASSLARGVSGANVLTF. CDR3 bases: TGTGCCAGCAGCTTAGCCCGAGGAGTCTCTGGGGCCAACGTCCTGACTTTC.

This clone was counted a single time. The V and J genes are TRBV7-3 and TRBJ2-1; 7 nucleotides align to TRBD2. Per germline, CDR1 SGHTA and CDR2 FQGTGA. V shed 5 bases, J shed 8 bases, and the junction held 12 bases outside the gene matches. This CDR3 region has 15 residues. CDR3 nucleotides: TGTGCCAGCAGCCTCGAAAGCGGGAACTTCGATGAGCAGTTCTTC. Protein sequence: CASSLESGNFDEQFF.

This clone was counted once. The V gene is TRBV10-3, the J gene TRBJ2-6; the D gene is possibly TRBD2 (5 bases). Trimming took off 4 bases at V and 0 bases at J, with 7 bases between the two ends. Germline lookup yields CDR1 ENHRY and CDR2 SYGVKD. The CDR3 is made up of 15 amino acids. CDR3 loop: CAISVGGSGANVLTF. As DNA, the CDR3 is TGTGCCATCAGTGTCGGAGGCTCTGGGGCCAACGTCCTGACTTTC.

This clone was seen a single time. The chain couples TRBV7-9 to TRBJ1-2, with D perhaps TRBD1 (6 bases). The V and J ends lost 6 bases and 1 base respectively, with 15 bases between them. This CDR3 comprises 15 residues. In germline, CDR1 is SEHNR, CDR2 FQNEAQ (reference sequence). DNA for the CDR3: TGTGCCAGCAGATACCAGGGGTCCGTTAACTATGGCTACACCTTC. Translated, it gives CASRYQGSVNYGYTF.

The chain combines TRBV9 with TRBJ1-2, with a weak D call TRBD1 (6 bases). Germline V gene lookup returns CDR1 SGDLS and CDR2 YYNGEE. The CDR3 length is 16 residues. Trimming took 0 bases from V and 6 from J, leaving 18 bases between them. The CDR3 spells CASSVAPLYRANGYTF. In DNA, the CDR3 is TGTGCCAGCAGCGTAGCCCCTCTATACAGGGCTAATGGCTACACCTTC.

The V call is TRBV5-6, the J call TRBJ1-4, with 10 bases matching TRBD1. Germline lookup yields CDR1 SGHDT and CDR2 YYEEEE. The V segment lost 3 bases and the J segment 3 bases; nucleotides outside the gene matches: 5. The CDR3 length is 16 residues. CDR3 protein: CASSSPGTGANEKLFF. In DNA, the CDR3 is TGTGCCAGCAGCTCCCCCGGGACAGGGGCTAATGAAAAACTGTTTTTT.

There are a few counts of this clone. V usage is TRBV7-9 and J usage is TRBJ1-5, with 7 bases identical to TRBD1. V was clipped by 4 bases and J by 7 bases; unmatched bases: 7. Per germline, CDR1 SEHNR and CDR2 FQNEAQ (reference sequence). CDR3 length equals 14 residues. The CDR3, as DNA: TGTGCCAGCAGCTCAACAGGGGCCTGGCAGCCCCAGCATTTT. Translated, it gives CASSSTGAWQPQHF.

The CDR3 DNA reads as TGTGCCAGCAGCCTGCTAAGGGGTGGCGGGGAGCTGTTTTTT. Protein product: CASSLLRGGGELFF. The chain combines TRBV7-2 with TRBJ2-2; possibly TRBD1 for D (5 bases). This CDR3 contains 14 residues. The V gene lost 5 bases and the J gene lost 7 bases, with 14 bases spanning the gap. Germline V gene sequence: CDR1 SGHTA, CDR2 FQGNSA.

CDR3 in amino acids: CSASPSRGGQYF. The CDR3 DNA sequence: TGCAGTGCTAGTCCCAGTCGGGGGGGCCAGTACTTC. The rearrangement joins TRBV20-1 to TRBJ2-5, with 8 bases aligning to TRBD2. The CDR3 is 12 amino acids. Germline-derived CDR1 and CDR2 are DFQATT and SNEGSKA (reference sequence). The V segment lost 3 bases and the J segment 10 bases; nucleotides outside the gene matches: 7.

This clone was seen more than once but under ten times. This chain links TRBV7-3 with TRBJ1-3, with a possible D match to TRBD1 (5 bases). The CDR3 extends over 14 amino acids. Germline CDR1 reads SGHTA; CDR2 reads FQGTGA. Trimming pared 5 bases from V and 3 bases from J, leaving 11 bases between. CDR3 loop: CASSLDTGGNTIYF. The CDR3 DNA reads TGTGCCAGCAGCCTGGACACGGGTGGAAACACCATATATTTT.

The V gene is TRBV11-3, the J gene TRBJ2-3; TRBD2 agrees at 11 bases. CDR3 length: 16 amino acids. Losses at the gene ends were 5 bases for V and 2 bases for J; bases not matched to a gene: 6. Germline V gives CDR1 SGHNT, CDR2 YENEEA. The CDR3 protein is CASSRGTSGYTDTQYF. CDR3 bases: TGTGCCAGCAGCCGGGGGACTAGCGGATACACAGATACGCAGTATTTT.

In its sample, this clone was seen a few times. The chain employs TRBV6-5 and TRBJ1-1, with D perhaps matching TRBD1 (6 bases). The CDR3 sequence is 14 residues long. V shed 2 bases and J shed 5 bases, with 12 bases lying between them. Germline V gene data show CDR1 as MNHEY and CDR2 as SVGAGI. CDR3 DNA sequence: TGTGCCAGCAGTTACGGGCCAGGGGTGACTGAAGCTTTCTTT. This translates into CASSYGPGVTEAFF.

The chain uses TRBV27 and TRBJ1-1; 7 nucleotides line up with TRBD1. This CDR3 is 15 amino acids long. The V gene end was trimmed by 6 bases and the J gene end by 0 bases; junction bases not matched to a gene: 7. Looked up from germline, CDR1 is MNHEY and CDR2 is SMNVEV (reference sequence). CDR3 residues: CASSPRTGMNTEAFF. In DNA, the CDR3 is TGTGCCAGCAGCCCACGGACAGGAATGAACACTGAAGCTTTCTTT.

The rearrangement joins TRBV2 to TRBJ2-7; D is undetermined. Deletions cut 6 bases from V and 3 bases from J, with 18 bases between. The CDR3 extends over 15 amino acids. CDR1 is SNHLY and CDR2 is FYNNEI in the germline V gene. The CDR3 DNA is TGTGCCAGCAGGGTCGACGGAGCAACGTACTACGAGCAGTACTTC. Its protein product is CASRVDGATYYEQYF.

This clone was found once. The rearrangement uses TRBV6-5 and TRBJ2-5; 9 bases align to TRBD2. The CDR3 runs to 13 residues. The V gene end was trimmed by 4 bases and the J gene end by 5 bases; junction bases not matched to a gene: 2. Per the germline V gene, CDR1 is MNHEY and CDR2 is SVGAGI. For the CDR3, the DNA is TGTGCCAGCAGTTTAGGACTAGCGGAGACCCAGTACTTC. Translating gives CASSLGLAETQYF.

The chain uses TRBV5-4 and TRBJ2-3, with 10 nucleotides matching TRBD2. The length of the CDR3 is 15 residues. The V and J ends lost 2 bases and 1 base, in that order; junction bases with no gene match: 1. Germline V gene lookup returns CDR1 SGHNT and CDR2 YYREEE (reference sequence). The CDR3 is CASSLAGGGTDTQYF. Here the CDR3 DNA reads TGTGCCAGCAGCTTAGCGGGAGGGGGCACAGATACGCAGTATTTT.